This T cell receptor beta chain appears in the sequencing data of a study of T-cell memory formation after mild COVID-19. Study-level background: Among the donors, TCR clusters were largely specific to each donor. Whole-study results and caveats: Of the contracting clones, CD4+ ones lay mainly in CM and EM, and CD8+ ones in EMRA.

The V end was cut by 5 bases, the J end by 0 bases, with 6 bases between. Germline-derived CDR1 and CDR2 are SGHRS and YFSETQ. The length of the CDR3 is 14 residues. One entry per CDR3 protein results from TCRdb running MiXCR on the 5' RACE reads. The data show 300,000 or so distinct CDR3 sequences, 15% seen once. Concerning this clonotype: Its antigen is still unknown.

The chain recombines TRBV5-1 with TRBJ2-6, with D unclear. The receptor's source is a man aged 18 to 29 who had mild COVID-19 (a few samples of this study predate the infection). Cell type and time point are not known. The sequenced sample was PBMCs or a T cell subset sorted from them (not recorded which). The CDR3 reads CASSTVSGANVLTF. CDR3 coding DNA: TGCGCCAGCAGTACCGTCTCTGGGGCCAACGTCCTGACTTTC.